The T cell receptor (beta chain) described here comes from a study of cytomegalovirus exposure and HLA in healthy donors. Study details: The 95 to 150 validation repertoires used the same platform as the approximately 670 first-cohort repertoires, a later analysis reported.

Study conclusions and caveats: Cytomegalovirus-associated status was assigned to about 160 TCR beta chains. Later, an analysis found that TCR clusters from the first cohort tended to co-occur in the roughly 130 validation repertoires. Usually a TCR sequence was rare, but some public TCRs were found in many donors.

The germline gives CDR1 KGHSH, CDR2 LQKENI. Trimming took 3 bases from V and 10 from J; bases not matched to a gene: 10. The CDR3 loop spans 17 amino acids. The table came from immunoSEQ multiplex PCR; TCRdb's copy has only in-frame clones and leaves some out. The table shows roughly 150,000 clones, with approximately 88% occurring only once. A word on this clone: Its antigen is unidentified.

The receptor comes from a young man in good health and CMV-seropositive. The chain is built from TRBV18 and TRBJ2-1, with TRBD2 matching 15 bases. Sequences were obtained from PBMCs. CDR3 sequence reads: CASSPYSTGLAGGEQFF. CDR3 in DNA: TGTGCCAGCTCACCTTACTCAACGGGACTAGCGGGAGGCGAGCAGTTCTTC.